The clone carrying this T cell receptor beta chain turned up a few times. Its specificity is unknown. Template switching added a universal primer site, and cDNA bore unique molecular identifiers. TCRdb re-called the 5' RACE reads with MiXCR, one entry per CDR3 protein. The sample consists of a few hundred thousand distinct CDR3 sequences, roughly 9% of them appearing once. The source of the sample is a study of identical twins. Study-level results: Among monozygotic twins, out-of-frame TCR alpha sharing exceeded what models predicted.

This CDR3 comprises 14 residues. Trimming took off 1 base at V and 8 bases at J, with 12 bases between the two ends. The source is a woman between 50 and 59 years old in good health. Material: naive T cells sorted from blood. The genes are TRBV12-3 or TRBV12-4 and TRBJ2-1; D is perhaps TRBD2 (6 bases). CDR3 nucleotides: TGTGCCAGCAGTTTAGGCGGGATTGGGGATGAGCAGTTCTTC. The encoded protein is CASSLGGIGDEQFF.